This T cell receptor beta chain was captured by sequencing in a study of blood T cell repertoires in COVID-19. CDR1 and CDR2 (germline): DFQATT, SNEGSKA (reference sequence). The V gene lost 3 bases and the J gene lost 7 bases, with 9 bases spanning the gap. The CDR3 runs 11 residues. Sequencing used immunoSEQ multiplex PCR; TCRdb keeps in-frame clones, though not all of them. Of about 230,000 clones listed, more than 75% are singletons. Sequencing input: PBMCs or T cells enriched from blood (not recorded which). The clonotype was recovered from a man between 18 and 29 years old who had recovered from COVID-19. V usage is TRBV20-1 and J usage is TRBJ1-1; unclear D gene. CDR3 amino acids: CSARKSVEAFF. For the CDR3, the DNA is TGCAGTGCTAGGAAGTCGGTTGAAGCTTTCTTT.